The present entry profiles one T cell receptor (beta chain) with its context. Its binding antigen is unknown. The record has no base qualities; no much larger clone is one base away. This sample was taken from a study of blood T cell repertoires in COVID-19 (dated by TCRdb to 2020 to 2021). At the level of the whole study: Samples from collaborators originated in the United States, Italy and Spain and spanned both the acute and convalescent phases of COVID-19. The prospective study material was composed of cDNA or gDNA derived from T cells, B-cell-depleted T cells, or PBMCs. The dataset comprised deeply sampled blood TCRbeta repertoires from subjects exposed to, actively infected with, or recovered from COVID-19. The repertoires were released in a freely available public database meant as a resource for research on the immune response to SARS-CoV-2. The samples were drawn from two sources: the first 160 participants of the ongoing ImmuneRACE study, and 1,000 to 1,500 subjects contributed by 6 global collaborators. Sample metadata almost always included a de-identified subject ID, COVID-19 status, age in years and sex. Where available, HLA class I and class II types were taken from metadata supplied by the sample provider and were not determined by assay-based typing. Overall study outcomes, separate from this receptor: How much clinical and demographic metadata was included differed by source and by participant, and the metadata was provided uncurated.

The immunoSEQ Assay, a bias-controlled multiplex PCR, was used to amplify TCRbeta CDR3 regions from genomic DNA. For the original study's pipeline: Within the assay, amplification of reference gene primers was used to estimate how many nucleated cells each sample contained. To quantify the absolute abundance of each unique TCRbeta CDR3 rearrangement, sequence reads were collapsed and filtered. For each sample, productive Simpson clonality was calculated as the square root of Simpson's diversity index across productive rearrangements. Held by TCRdb, this immuneACCESS table contains in-frame sequences only and omits some clones. Under half of the omission traces to an unresolved V gene where checked; the cause of the rest is unknown. The DNA gave D and trimming, while V, J and clone size come from that table. This sample lists 85,000 or so clones; 90% to 95% were detected once. About 4.7% of the sample is taken by the ten largest.

Whole blood was collected in K2EDTA tubes by collaborating institutions according to the institutions' own protocols. For TCRbeta analysis, collaborators shipped samples as frozen whole blood, isolated PBMCs, or DNA extracted from either of those sample types. The CDR3 holds 16 amino acids from the cysteine to the phenylalanine. The CDR3 DNA has 48 bases and is translated from base 1. V and J are trimmed by 4 bases and 9 bases, and the gene matches miss 13 bases of the junction. The germline V gene (reference sequence) gives CDR1 as SGHNT and CDR2 as YYREEE. The chain employs TRBV5-4 and TRBJ2-1; 10 central bases correspond to TRBD1. The sequence came from a human donor with active COVID-19. The donor label of this sample is uncertain. The sequenced material came from peripheral blood. The nucleotides read TGTGCCAGCAGCGACGGACAGGGGGTCTACAAGGGTGAGCAGTTCTTC. Its amino acids are CASSDGQGVYKGEQFF.